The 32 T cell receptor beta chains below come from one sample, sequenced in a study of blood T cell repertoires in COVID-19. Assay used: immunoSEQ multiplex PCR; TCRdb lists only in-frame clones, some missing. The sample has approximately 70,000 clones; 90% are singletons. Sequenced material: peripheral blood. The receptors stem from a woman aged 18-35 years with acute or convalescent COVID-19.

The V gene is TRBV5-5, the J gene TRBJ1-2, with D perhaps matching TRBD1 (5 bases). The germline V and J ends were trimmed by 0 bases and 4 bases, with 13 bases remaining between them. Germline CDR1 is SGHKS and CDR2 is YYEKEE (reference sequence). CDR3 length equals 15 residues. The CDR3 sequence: CASSLGTQPIYGYTF. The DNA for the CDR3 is TGTGCCAGCAGCTTGGGGACACAACCCATCTATGGCTACACCTTC.

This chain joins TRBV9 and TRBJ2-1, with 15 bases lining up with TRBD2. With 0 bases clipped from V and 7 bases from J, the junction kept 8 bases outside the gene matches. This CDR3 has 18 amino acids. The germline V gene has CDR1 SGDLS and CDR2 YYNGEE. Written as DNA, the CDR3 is TGTGCCAGCAGCGTAGCTCCCGCAGGACTAGCGGGAGGGAATGAGCAGTTCTTC. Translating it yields CASSVAPAGLAGGNEQFF.

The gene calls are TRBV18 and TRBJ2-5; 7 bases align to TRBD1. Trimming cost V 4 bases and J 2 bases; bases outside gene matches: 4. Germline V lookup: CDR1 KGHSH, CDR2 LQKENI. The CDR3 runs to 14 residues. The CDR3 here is CASSRAGGQETQYF. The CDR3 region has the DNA TGTGCCAGCTCACGGGCAGGGGGACAAGAGACCCAGTACTTC.

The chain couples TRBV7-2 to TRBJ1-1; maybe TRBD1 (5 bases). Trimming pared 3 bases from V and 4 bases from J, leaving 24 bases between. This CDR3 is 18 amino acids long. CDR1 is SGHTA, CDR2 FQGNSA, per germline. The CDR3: CASSFFIFGRSRGTEAFF. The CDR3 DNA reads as TGTGCCAGCAGCTTCTTCATATTTGGACGCTCAAGGGGCACTGAAGCTTTCTTT.

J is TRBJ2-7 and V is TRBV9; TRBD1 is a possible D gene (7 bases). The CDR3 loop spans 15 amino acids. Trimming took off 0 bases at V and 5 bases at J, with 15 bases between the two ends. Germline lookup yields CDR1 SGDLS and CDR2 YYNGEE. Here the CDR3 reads CASSVGGRGENEQYF. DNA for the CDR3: TGTGCCAGCAGCGTAGGAGGCAGGGGGGAGAACGAGCAGTACTTC.

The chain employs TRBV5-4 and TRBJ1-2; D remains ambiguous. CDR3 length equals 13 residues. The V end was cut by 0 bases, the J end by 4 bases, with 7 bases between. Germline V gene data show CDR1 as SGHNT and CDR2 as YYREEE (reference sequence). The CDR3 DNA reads TGTGCCAGCAGCTTGGGTGGGAGCTATGGCTACACCTTC. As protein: CASSLGGSYGYTF.

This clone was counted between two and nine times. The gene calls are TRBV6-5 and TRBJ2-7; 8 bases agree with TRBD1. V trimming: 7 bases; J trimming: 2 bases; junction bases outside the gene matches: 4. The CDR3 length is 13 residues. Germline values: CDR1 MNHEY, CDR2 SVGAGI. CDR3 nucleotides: TGTGCCAGCACCGGACAGGGCCCCTACGAGCAGTACTTC. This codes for CASTGQGPYEQYF.

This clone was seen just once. CDR3 sequence: CASGFLIRRERAPRREQYF. The CDR3 nucleotides are TGTGCTAGTGGTTTTCTTATTCGGCGGGAGAGGGCCCCCCGGAGGGAGCAGTACTTC. The genes are TRBV12-5 and TRBJ2-7; 7 nucleotides match TRBD2. Trimming cost V 3 bases and J 7 bases; bases outside gene matches: 24. CDR1 is LGHNT and CDR2 is FRNRAP in the germline V gene. The CDR3 has 19 amino acids.

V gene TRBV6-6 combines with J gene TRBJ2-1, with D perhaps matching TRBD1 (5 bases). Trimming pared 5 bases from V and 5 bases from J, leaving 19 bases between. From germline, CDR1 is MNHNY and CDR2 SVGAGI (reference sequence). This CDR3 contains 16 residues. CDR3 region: CASSPGKREGHNEQFF. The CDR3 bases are TGTGCCAGCAGTCCAGGGAAGCGTGAAGGCCACAATGAGCAGTTCTTC.

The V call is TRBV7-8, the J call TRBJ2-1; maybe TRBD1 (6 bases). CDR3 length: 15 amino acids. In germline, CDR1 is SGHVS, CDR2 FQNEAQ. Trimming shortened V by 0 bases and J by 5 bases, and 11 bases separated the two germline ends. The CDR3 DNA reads TGTGCCAGCAGCTTAGCGAGGGGGTTGCACAATGAGCAGTTCTTC. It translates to CASSLARGLHNEQFF.

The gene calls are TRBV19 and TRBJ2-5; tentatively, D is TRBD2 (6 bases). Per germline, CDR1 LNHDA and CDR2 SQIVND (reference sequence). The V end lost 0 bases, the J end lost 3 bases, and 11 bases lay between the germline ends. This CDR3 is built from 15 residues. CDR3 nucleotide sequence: TGTGCCAGTAGTATAGATGGGGGGAGGAAAGAGACCCAGTACTTC. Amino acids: CASSIDGGRKETQYF. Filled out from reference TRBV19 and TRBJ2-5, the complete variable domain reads DGGITQSPKYLFRKEGQNVTLSCEQNLNHDAMYWYRQDPGQGLRLIYYSQIVNDFQKGDIAEGYSVSREKKESFPLTVTSAQKNPTAFYLCASSIDGGRKETQYFGPGTRLLVL.

CDR3 loop: CASSLVAGVSEQFF. The CDR3 nucleotides read TGTGCCAGCAGCTTAGTAGCGGGGGTTAGCGAGCAGTTCTTC. The J gene is TRBJ2-1, the V gene TRBV11-2; TRBD2 agrees at 9 bases. CDR3 size: 14 residues. The germline V gene has CDR1 SGHAT and CDR2 FQNNGV. Trimming removed 1 base from V and 10 bases from J; junction bases left unmatched: 5.

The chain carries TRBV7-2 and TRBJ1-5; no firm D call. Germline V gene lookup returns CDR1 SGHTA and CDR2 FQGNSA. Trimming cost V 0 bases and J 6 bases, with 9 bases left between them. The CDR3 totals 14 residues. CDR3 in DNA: TGTGCCAGCAGCTTAGCGGCAGAGGTTCAGCCCCAGCATTTT. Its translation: CASSLAAEVQPQHF.

The CDR3 protein is CASRSRYLTDTQYF. The DNA for the CDR3 is TGTGCCAGCAGGAGTCGGTATCTCACAGATACGCAGTATTTT. The chain has TRBV28 and TRBJ2-3, with D unclear. V lost 6 bases to trimming and J lost 2 bases, with 12 bases between them. The CDR3 has 14 amino acids. The germline gives CDR1 MDHEN, CDR2 SYDVKM.

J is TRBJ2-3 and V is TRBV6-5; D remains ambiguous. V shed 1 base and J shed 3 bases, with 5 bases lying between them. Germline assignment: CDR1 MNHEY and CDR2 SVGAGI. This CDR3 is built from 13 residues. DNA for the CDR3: TGTGCCAGCAGTTACTGGCCGACAGATACGCAGTATTTT. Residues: CASSYWPTDTQYF.

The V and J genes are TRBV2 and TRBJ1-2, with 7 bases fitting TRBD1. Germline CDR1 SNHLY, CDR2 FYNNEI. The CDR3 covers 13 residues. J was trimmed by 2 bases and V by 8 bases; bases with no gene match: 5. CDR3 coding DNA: TGTGCCAGCGACAGGGACGGCAACTATGGCTACACCTTC. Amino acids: CASDRDGNYGYTF. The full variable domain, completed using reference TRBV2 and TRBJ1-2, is EPEVTQTPSHQVTQMGQEVILRCVPISNHLYFYWYRQILGQKVEFLVSFYNNEISEKSEIFDDQFSVERPDGSNFTLKIRSTKLEDSAMYFCASDRDGNYGYTFGSGTRLTVV.

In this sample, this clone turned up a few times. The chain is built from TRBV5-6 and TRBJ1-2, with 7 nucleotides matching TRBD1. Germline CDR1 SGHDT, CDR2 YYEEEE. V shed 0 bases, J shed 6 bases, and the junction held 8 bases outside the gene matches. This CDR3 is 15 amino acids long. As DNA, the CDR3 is TGTGCCAGCAGCTTGGGAAGACAGGGTCGGGATGGCTACACCTTC. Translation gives CASSLGRQGRDGYTF.

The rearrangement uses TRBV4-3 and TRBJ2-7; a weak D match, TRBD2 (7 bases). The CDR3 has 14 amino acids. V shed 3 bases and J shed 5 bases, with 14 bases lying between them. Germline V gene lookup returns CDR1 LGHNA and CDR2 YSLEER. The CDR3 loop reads CASSQGGRPNEQYF. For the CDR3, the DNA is TGCGCCAGCAGCCAGGGGGGGCGTCCTAACGAGCAGTACTTC.

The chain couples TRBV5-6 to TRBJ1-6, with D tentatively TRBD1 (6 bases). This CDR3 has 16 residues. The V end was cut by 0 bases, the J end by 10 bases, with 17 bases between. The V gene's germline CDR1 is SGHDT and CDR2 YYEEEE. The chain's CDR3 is CASSLGTTGSKSPLHF. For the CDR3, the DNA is TGTGCCAGCAGCTTGGGAACCACAGGGTCGAAATCACCCCTCCACTTT.

CDR3 loop: CASSIDTGGAFGTYEQFF. In nucleotides, the CDR3 is TGTGCCAGTAGTATTGACACTGGGGGCGCCTTTGGGACGTATGAGCAGTTCTTC. The chain uses TRBV19 and TRBJ2-1, with D perhaps matching TRBD1 (6 bases). Trimming took 3 bases from V and 8 from J, leaving 26 bases between them. The germline CDR1 and CDR2 sequences are LNHDA and SQIVND (reference sequence). This CDR3 spans 18 amino acids. The variable domain in full, completed from reference TRBV19 and TRBJ2-1, reads DGGITQSPKYLFRKEGQNVTLSCEQNLNHDAMYWYRQDPGQGLRLIYYSQIVNDFQKGDIAEGYSVSREKKESFPLTVTSAQKNPTAFYLCASSIDTGGAFGTYEQFFGPGTRLTVL.

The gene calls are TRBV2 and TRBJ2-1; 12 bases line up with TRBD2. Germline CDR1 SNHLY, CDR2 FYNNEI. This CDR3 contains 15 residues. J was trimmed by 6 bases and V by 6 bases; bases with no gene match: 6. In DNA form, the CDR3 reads TGTGCCAGCAGGGCTCTGGGACTAGCGGGCAATGAGCAGTTCTTC. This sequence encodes CASRALGLAGNEQFF.

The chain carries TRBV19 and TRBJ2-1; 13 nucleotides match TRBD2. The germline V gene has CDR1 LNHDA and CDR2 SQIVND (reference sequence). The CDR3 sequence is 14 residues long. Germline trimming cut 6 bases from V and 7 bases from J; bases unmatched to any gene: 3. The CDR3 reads CASRGLAGDNEQFF. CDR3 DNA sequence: TGTGCCAGTAGAGGACTAGCGGGGGATAATGAGCAGTTCTTC.

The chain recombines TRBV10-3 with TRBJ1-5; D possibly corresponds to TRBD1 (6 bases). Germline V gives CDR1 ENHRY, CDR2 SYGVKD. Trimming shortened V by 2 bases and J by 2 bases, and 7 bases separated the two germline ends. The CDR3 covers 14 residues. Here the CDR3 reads CAISERQGNQPQHF. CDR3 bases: TGTGCCATCAGTGAGAGACAGGGCAATCAGCCCCAGCATTTT.

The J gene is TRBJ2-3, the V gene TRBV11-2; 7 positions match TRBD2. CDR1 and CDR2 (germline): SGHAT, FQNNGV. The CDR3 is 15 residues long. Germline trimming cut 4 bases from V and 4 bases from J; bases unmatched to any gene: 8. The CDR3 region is CASSSLAEVPDTQYF. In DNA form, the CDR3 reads TGTGCCAGCAGCTCCCTAGCGGAGGTCCCAGATACGCAGTATTTT.

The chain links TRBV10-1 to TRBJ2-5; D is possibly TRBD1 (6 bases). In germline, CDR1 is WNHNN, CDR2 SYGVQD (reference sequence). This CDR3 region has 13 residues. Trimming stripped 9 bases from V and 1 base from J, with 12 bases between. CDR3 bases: TGCGCCAGTAAAGGACAGATCCAAGAGACCCAGTACTTC. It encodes CASKGQIQETQYF.

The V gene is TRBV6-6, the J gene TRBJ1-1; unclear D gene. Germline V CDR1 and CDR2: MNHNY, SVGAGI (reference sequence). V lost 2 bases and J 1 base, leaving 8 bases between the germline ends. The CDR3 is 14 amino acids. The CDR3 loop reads CASSYVERNTEAFF. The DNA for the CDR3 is TGTGCCAGCAGTTACGTAGAGAGGAACACTGAAGCTTTCTTT.

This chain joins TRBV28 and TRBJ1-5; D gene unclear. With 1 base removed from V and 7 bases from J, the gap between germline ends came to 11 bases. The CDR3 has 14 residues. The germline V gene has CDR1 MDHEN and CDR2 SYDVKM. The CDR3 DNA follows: TGTGCCAGCAGTTTATCTGTGGGCGGGCAGCCCCAGCATTTT. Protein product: CASSLSVGGQPQHF.

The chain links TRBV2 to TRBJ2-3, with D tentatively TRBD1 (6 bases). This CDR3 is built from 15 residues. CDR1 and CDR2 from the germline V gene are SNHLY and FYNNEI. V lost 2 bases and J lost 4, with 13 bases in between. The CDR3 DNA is TGTGCCAGCAGTGAAAACAGGGTAATTCCAGATACGCAGTATTTT. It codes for CASSENRVIPDTQYF.

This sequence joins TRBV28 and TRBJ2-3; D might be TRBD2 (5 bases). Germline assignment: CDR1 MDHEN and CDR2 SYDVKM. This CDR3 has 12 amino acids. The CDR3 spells CGVRGGTDTQYF. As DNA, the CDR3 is TGTGGGGTCCGGGGAGGCACAGATACGCAGTATTTT.

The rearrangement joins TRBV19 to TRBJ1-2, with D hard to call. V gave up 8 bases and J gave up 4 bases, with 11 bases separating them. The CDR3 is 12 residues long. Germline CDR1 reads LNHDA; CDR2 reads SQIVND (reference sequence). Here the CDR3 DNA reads TGTGCCAGTTCCCCGAGGGCCTATGGCTACACCTTC. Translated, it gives CASSPRAYGYTF.

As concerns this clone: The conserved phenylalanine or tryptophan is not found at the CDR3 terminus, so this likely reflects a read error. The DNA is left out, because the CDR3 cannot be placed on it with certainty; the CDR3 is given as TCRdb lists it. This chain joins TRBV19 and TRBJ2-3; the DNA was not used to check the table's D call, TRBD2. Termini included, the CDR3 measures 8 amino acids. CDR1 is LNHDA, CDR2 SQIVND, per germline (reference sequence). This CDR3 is CAVTATRV.

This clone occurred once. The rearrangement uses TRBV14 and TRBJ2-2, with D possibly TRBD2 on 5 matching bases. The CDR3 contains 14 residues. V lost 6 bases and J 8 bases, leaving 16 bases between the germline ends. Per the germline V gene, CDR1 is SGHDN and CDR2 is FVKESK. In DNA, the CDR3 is TGTGCCAGCAGTCCCCTTTGGGGAGTGGGGGAGCTGTTTTTT. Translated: CASSPLWGVGELFF.